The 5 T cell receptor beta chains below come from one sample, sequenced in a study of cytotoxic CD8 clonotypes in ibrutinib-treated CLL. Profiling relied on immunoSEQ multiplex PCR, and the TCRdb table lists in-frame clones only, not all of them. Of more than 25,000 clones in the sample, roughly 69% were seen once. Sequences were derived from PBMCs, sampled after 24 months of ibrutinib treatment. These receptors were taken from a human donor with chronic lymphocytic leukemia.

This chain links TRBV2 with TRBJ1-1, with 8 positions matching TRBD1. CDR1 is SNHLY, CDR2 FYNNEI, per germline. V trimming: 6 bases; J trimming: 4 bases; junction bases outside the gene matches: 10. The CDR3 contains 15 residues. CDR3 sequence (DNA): TGTGCCAGCAGGCCCATCAGACAGGGGACCACTGAAGCTTTCTTT. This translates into CASRPIRQGTTEAFF.

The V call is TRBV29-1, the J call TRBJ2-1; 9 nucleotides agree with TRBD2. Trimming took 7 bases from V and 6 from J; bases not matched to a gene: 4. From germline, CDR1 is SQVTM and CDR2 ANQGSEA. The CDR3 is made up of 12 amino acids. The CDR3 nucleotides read TGCAGCGGGAGGCGGGGGGGCAATGAGCAGTTCTTC. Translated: CSGRRGGNEQFF.

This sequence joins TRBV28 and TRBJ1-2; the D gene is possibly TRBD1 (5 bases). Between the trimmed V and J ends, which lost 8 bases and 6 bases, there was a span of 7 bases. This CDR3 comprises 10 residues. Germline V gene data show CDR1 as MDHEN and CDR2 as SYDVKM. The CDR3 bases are TGTGCCAGCGGGGGGGATGGCTACACCTTC. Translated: CASGGDGYTF.

The CDR3 sequence is CASSFGLAGGTDTQYF. The CDR3 region has the DNA TGTGCCAGCAGTTTTGGACTAGCGGGGGGCACAGATACGCAGTATTTT. The J gene is TRBJ2-3, the V gene TRBV2, with 13 bases identical to TRBD2. Trimming at V came to 5 bases and at J to 1 base, leaving 3 bases not matched to a gene. CDR1 and CDR2 (germline): SNHLY, FYNNEI. The CDR3 is 16 amino acids.

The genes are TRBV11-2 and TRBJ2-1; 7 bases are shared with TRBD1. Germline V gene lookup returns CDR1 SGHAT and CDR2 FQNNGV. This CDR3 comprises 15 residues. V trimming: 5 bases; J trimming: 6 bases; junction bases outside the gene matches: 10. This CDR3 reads CASSPGQLVGNEQFF. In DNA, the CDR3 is TGTGCCAGCAGCCCGGGACAGCTAGTCGGCAATGAGCAGTTCTTC.